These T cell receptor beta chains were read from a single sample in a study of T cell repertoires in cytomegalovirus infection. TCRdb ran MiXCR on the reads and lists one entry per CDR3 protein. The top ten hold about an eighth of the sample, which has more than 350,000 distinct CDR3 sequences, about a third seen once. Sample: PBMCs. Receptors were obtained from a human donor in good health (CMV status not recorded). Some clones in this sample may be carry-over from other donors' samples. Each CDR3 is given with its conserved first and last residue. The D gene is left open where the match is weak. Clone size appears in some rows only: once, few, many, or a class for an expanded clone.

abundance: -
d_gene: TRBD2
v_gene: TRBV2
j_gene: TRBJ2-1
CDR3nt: TGTGCCACTAGGGGATCGACTAGCGGCAACAATGAGCAGTTCTTC
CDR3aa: CATRGSTSGNNEQFF

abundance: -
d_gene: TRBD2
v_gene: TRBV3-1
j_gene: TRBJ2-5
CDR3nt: TGTGCCAGCAGCCAAGTGGGACTAGCGGGGCGGGAAGAGACCCAGTACTTT
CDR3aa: CASSQVGLAGREETQYF

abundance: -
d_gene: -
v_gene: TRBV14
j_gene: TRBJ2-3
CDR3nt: TGTGCCAGCAGCCCACTAGCAACACCTAGCACAGATACGCAGTATTTT
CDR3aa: CASSPLATPSTDTQYF

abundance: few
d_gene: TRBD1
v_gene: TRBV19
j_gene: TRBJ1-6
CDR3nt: TGTGCCAGTAGAGGGACAGGGGCTAATTCACCCCTCCACTTT
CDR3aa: CASRGTGANSPLHF

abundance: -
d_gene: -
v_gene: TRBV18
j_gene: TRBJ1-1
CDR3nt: TGTGCCAGCTCACTTGACAGGCTCACAACGGAAGCTTTCTTT
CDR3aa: CASSLDRLTTEAFF

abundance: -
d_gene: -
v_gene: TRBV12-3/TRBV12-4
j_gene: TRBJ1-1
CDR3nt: TGTGCCAGCAGAAGGACAGAAAGCACTGAAGCTTTCTTT
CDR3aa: CASRRTESTEAFF

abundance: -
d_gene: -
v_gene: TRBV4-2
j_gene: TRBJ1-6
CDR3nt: TGTGCCAGCAGCCAAGAGGCTTTCCGGAATTCACCCCTCCACTTT
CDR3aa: CASSQEAFRNSPLHF

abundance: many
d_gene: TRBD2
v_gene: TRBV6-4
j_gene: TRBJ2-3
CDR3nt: TGTGCCAGCAGTGAGCGGGGGGGCACAGATACGCAGTATTTT
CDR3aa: CASSERGGTDTQYF

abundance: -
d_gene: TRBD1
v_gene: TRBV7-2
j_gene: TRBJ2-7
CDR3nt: TGTGCCAGCAGCAACAGGGGGCTCTACGAGCAGTACTTC
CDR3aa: CASSNRGLYEQYF

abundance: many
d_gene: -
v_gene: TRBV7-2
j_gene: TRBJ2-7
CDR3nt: TGTGCCAGCAGCTTAAACCAGCCGCGCTACGAGCAGTACTTC
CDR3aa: CASSLNQPRYEQYF

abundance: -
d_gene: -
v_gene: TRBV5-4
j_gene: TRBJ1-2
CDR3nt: TGTGCCAGCCGCTTGGAGCTCACGGGGAACTATGGCTACACCTTC
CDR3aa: CASRLELTGNYGYTF

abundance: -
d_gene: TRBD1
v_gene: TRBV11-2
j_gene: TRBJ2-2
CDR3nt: TGTGCCAGCAGACCGCGACAGGGCTTTGAGTCCGGGGAGCTGTTTTTT
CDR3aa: CASRPRQGFESGELFF

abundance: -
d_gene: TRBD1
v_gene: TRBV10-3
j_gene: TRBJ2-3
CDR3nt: TGTGCCATCATGACAGGGGGCCCCACAGATACGCAGTATTTT
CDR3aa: CAIMTGGPTDTQYF

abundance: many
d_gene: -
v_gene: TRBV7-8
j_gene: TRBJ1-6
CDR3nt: TGTGCCAGCAGCTTAGAAGGCAGCACTTATAATTCACCCCTCCACTTT
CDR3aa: CASSLEGSTYNSPLHF

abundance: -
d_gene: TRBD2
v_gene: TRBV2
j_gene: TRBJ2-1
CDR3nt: TGTGCCAGCAGTGAGGTAGCGGGGGGGCGTGGTGAGCAGTTCTTC
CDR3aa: CASSEVAGGRGEQFF

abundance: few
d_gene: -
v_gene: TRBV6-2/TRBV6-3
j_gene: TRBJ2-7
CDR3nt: TGTGCCAGCAGGGACGACAGGGAGGGGTACTACGAGCAGTACTTC
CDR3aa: CASRDDREGYYEQYF

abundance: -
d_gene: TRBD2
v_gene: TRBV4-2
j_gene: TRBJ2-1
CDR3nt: TGTGCCAGCAGCTTCATCCCGGGACTAGCGGGGGAGGGAAATGAGCAGTTCTTC
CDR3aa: CASSFIPGLAGEGNEQFF

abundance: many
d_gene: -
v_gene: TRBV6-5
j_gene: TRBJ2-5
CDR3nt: TGTGCCAGCAGTTACTCGGGCGCAGGGGAGACCCAGTACTTC
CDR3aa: CASSYSGAGETQYF

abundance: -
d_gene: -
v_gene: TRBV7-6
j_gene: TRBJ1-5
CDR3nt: TGTGCCAGCAGCTTAGAATGGGGGCCCCAGCATTTT
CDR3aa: CASSLEWGPQHF

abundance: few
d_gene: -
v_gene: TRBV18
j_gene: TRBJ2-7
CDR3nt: TGTGCCAGCTCATCGGCAGACCTAAGCTCCTACGAGCAGTACTTC
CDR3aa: CASSSADLSSYEQYF

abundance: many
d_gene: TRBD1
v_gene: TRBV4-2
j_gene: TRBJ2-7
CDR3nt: TGTGCCAGCAGCCGCGGCGTGGCAGGGGGCTATGGCGAGCAGTACTTC
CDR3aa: CASSRGVAGGYGEQYF

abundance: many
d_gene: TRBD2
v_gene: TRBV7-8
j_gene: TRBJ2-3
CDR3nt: TGTGCCAGCAGGCCTTCACTAGCGGGGAGCACAGATACGCAGTATTTT
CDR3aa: CASRPSLAGSTDTQYF

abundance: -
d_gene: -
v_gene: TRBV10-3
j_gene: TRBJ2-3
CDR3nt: TGTGCCATCAGTGAGTTCCAGTCAGCGCAGTATTTT
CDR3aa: CAISEFQSAQYF

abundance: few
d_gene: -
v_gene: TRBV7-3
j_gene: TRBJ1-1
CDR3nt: TGTGCCAGCAGCTTAGGGGCAGGAGGAGGTCTAGACACTGAAGCTTTCTTT
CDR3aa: CASSLGAGGGLDTEAFF

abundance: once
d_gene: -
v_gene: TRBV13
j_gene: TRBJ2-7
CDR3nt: TGTGCCAGCAGCTTAGGCCAAACCCCGTCCTACGAGCAGTACTTC
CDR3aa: CASSLGQTPSYEQYF

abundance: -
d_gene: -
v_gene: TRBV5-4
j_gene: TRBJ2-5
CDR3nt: TGTGCCAGCAGCCATTTTTCCGTCACAAGGGGGGGGCGGCGAGAGACCCAGTACTTC
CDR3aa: CASSHFSVTRGGRRETQYF

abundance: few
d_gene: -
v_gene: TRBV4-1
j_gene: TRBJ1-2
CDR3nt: TGCGCCAGCAGCCAAGATATTGAGAACTATGGCTACACCTTC
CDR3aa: CASSQDIENYGYTF

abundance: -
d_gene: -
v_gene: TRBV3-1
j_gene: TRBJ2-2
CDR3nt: TGTGCCAGCAGCCAATCGCTCGAGACAGTGAACACCGGGGAGCTGTTTTTT
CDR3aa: CASSQSLETVNTGELFF

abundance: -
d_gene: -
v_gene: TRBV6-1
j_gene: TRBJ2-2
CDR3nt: TGTGCCAGCAGTGAAGGGCCACCCCTGAACACCGGGGAGCTGTTTTTT
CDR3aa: CASSEGPPLNTGELFF

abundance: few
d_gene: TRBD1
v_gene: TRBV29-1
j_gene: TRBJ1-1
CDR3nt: TGCAGCGTCCGGGACAGGGAGTGGACTGAAGCTTTCTTT
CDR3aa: CSVRDREWTEAFF

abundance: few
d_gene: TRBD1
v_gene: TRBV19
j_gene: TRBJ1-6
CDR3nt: TGTGCCAGTAGTATCGGGACAGGGCTGAGTTCACCCCTCCACTTT
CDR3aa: CASSIGTGLSSPLHF

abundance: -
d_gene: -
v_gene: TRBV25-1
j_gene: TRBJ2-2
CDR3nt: TGTGCCAGCAGTGAGATCGCGCCCGGGGAGCTGTTTTTT
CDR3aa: CASSEIAPGELFF

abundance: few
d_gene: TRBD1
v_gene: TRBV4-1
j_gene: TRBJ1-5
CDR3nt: TGCGCCAGCAGCCAAACGCCCGACAGGGCCAATCAGCCCCAGCATTTT
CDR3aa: CASSQTPDRANQPQHF

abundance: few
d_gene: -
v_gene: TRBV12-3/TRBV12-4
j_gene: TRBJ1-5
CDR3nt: TGTGCCAGCAGTTTGGATGCTCAGCCCCAGCATTTT
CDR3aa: CASSLDAQPQHF

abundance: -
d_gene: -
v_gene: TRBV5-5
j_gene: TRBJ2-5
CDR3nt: TGTGCCAGCAGCTGGACCGAGGAGTCATTTACGGAGACCCAGTACTTC
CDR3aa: CASSWTEESFTETQYF

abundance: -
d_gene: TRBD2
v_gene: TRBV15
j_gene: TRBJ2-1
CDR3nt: TGTGCCACCAGCAGATCCGGGACTACCTATATGGAGGAGCAGTTCTTC
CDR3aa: CATSRSGTTYMEEQFF

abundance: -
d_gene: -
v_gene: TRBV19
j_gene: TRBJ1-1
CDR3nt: TGTGCCAGTAGTATGGGACCGGAAGCTTTCTTT
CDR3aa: CASSMGPEAFF

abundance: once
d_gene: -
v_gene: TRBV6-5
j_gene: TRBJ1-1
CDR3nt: TGTGCCAGCAGCCGCCCGCGACATATGAACACTGAAGCTTTCTTT
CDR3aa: CASSRPRHMNTEAFF

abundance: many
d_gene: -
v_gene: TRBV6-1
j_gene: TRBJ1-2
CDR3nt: TGTGCCAGCAGCACGACTTGGACTGGTCTGAACTATGGCTACACCTTC
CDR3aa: CASSTTWTGLNYGYTF

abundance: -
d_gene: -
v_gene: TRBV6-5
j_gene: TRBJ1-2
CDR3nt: TGTGCCAGCAGGTACCCCAGGGGCCATGGCTACACCTTC
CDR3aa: CASRYPRGHGYTF

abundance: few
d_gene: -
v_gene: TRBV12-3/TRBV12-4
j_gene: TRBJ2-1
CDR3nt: TGTGCCAGCAGATCTCCCGGGACACCCTACAATGAGCAGTTCTTC
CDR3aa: CASRSPGTPYNEQFF

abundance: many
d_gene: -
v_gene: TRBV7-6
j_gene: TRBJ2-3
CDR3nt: TGTGCCAGCAGCTTAGGGACAGCAATTAGCACAGATACGCAGTATTTT
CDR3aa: CASSLGTAISTDTQYF

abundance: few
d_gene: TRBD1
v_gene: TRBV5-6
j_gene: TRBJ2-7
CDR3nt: TGTGCCAGCGGGTTGGGACAGATCTACGAGCAGTACTTC
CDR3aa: CASGLGQIYEQYF

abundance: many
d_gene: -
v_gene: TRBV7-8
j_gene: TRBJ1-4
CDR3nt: TGTGCCAGCAGCCCCCGGACAGTCCCTAATGAAAAACTGTTTTTT
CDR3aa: CASSPRTVPNEKLFF

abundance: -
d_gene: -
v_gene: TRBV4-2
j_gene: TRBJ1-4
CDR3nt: TGTGCCAGCCGAGGGCCCGGGGAGGGGGAAAAACTGTTTTTT
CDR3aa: CASRGPGEGEKLFF